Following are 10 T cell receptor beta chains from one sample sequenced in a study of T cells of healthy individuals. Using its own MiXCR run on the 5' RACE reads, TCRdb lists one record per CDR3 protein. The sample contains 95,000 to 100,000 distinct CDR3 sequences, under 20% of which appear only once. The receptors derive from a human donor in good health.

CDR3 amino acids: CASSEGDGNYEQYF. The CDR3, as DNA: TGTGCCAGCAGCGAAGGGGACGGAAACTACGAGCAGTACTTC. The rearrangement uses TRBV9 and TRBJ2-7; possibly TRBD1 or TRBD2 for D (5 bases each). This CDR3 has 14 residues. The V gene lost 3 bases and the J gene lost 3 bases, with 13 bases spanning the gap. Per germline, CDR1 SGDLS and CDR2 YYNGEE.

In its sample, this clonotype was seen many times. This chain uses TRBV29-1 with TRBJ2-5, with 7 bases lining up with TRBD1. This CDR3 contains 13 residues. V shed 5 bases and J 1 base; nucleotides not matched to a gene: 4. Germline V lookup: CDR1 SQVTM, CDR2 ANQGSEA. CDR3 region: CSVSGTVQETQYF. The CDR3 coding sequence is TGCAGCGTTTCCGGGACAGTCCAAGAGACCCAGTACTTC.

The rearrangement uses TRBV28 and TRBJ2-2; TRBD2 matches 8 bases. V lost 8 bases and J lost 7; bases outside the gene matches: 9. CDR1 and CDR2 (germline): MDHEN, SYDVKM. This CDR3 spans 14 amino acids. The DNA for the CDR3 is TGTGCCAGCGCCGGAGCGGGAGCGAACGGGGAGCTGTTTTTT. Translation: CASAGAGANGELFF.

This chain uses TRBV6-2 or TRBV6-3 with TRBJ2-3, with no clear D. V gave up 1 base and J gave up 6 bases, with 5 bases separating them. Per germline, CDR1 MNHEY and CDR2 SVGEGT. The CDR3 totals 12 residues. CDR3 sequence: CASSYLGDTQYF. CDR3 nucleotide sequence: TGTGCCAGCAGTTACTTGGGCGATACGCAGTATTTT.

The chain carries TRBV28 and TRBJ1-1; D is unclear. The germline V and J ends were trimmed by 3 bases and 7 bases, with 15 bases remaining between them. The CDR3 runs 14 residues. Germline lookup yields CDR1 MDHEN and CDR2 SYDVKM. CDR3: CASSLVQSNGEAFF. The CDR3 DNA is TGTGCCAGCAGTTTGGTACAGTCTAACGGTGAAGCTTTCTTT.

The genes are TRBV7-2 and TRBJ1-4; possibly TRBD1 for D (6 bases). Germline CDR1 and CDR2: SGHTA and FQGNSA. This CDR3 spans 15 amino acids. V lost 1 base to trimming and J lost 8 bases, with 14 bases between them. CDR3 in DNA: TGTGCCAGCAGCTTAGGAGGACAGCGTGGGGAAAAACTGTTTTTT. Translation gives CASSLGGQRGEKLFF. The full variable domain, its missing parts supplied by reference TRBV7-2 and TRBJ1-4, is GAGVSQSPSNKVTEKGKDVELRCDPISGHTALYWYRQSLGQGLEFLIYFQGNSAPDKSGLPSDRFSAERTGGSVSTLTIQRTQQEDSAVYLCASSLGGQRGEKLFFGSGTQLSVL.

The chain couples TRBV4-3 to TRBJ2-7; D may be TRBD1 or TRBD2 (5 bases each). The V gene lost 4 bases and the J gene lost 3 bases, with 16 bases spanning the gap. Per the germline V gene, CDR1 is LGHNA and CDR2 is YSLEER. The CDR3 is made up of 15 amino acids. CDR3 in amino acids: CASSRSTRDGYEQYF. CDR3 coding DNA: TGCGCCAGCAGCCGAAGCACCCGGGACGGCTACGAGCAGTACTTC.

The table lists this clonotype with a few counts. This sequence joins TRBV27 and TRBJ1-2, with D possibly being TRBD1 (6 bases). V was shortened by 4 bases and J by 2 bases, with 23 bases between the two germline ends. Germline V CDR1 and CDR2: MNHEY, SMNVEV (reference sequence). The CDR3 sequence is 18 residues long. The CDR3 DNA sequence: TGTGCCAGCAGTTCCCGAGGGGGGGGCTTAGAGCGGAACTATGGCTACACCTTC. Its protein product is CASSSRGGGLERNYGYTF.

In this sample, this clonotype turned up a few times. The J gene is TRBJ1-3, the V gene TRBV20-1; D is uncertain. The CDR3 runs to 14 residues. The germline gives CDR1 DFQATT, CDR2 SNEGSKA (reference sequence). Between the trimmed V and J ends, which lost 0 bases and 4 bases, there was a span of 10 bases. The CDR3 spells CSARDPWRGNTIYF. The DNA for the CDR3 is TGCAGTGCTAGAGACCCCTGGAGAGGAAACACCATATATTTT.

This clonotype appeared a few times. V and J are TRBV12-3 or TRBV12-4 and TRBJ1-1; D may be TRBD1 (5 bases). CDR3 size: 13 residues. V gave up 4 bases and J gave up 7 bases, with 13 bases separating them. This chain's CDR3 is CASSYPVGDEAFF. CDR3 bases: TGTGCCAGCAGTTACCCGGTGGGGGATGAAGCTTTCTTT.